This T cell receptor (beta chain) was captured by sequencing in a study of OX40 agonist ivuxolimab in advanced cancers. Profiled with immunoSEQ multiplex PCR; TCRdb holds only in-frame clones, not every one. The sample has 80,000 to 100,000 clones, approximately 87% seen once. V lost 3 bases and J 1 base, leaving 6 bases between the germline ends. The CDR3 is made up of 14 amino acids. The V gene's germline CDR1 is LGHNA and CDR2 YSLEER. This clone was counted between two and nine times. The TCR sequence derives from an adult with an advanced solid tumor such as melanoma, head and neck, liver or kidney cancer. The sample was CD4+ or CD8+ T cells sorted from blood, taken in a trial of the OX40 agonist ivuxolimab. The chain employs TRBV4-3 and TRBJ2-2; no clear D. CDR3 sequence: CASSQTWNTGELFF. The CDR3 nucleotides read TGCGCCAGCAGCCAGACCTGGAACACCGGGGAGCTGTTTTTT.